This T cell receptor (beta chain) was sequenced for a study of blood T cell repertoires in COVID-19 (TCRdb year 2020). Some background on the complete study: Samples from collaborators originated in the United States, Italy and Spain and spanned both the acute and convalescent phases of COVID-19. The material from the prospective study consisted of cDNA or gDNA derived from T cells, B-cell-depleted T cells, or PBMCs. Deeply sampled blood TCRbeta repertoires from subjects exposed to, actively infected with, or recovered from COVID-19 were included in the dataset. The repertoires were released in a freely available public database meant as a resource for research on the immune response to SARS-CoV-2. The samples were drawn from two sources: the first 160 participants of the ongoing ImmuneRACE study, and fewer than 1,500 subjects contributed by 6 global collaborators. The sample metadata nearly always contained a de-identified subject ID, COVID-19 status, age in years and sex. Where HLA class I and class II types were available, the types were taken from metadata supplied by the sample provider, not from assay-based typing.

TCRbeta CDR3 regions were amplified from genomic DNA using the immunoSEQ Assay, a bias-controlled multiplex PCR. The paper's processing steps were these. Within the assay, amplification of reference gene primers was used to estimate how many nucleated cells each sample contained. To quantify the absolute abundance of each unique TCRbeta CDR3 rearrangement, sequence reads were collapsed and filtered. For each sample, productive Simpson clonality was calculated as the square root of Simpson's diversity index over productive rearrangements. TCRdb mirrors the immuneACCESS table, restricted to in-frame sequences. Some clones are absent from its copies; in checked studies, under half trace to an unresolved V gene, and the reason for the others is unknown. V and J calls plus clone size are reproduced from that table; the DNA served to infer D and trimming. The sample table shows approximately 280,000 clones, and approximately 83% are seen once. The top ten hold approximately 11% of the sample.

Overall results and qualifications from the work: The quantity of clinical and demographic metadata differed by source and by participant and was supplied without curation.

The germline V gene (reference sequence) specifies LGHDT as CDR1 and YNNKEL as CDR2. V and J lose 0 bases and 0 bases, and a span of 11 bases separates them. The CDR3 measures 16 amino acids from cysteine to phenylalanine. Only the CDR3 region is kept as DNA, spanning 48 bases read in frame from base 1. The collaborating institutions used their own protocols to collect whole blood in K2EDTA tubes. For TCRbeta analysis, collaborators shipped samples as frozen whole blood, isolated PBMCs, or DNA extracted from either of those sample types. Concerning this clone itself: The antigen this receptor binds is unknown. No base quality information exists; no much larger clone differs at one position.

The rearrangement joined TRBV3-1 (or the pseudogene TRBV3-2) to TRBJ1-1, with the D gene too uncertain to name. The TCR was taken from a woman in her 70s with acute or convalescent COVID-19. Specimen: peripheral blood. The DNA sequence is TGTGCCAGCAGCCAAGATAGGTGGGCCATGAACACTGAAGCTTTCTTT. It translates as CASSQDRWAMNTEAFF.